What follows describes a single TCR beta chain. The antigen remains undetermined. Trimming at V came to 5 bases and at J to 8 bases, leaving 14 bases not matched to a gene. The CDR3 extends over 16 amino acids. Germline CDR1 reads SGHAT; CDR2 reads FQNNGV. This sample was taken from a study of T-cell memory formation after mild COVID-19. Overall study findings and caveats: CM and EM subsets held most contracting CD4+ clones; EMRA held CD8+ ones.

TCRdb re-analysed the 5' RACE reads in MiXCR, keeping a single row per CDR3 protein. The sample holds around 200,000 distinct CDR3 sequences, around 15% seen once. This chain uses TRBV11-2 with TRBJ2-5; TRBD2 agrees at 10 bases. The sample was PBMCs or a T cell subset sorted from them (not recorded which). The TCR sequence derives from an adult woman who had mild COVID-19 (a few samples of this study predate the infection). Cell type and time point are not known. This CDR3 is CASSPILSGGALTQYF. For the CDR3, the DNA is TGTGCCAGCAGCCCGATCTTAAGCGGGGGGGCCCTCACCCAGTACTTC.